One and the same sample provided the 10 T cell receptor beta chains below, sequenced in a study of T cells in Graves' hyperthyroidism and ophthalmopathy. The investigators amplified TCR beta CDR3 regions from RNA transcripts. Carried out on the TCR CDR3, a first-round RT-PCR used the HTBI primer set. TCRdb reprocessed the multiplex PCR reads via MiXCR and lists one record per CDR3 protein. The sample shows fewer than 550,000 distinct CDR3 sequences, 15% to 18% of them seen only once. Input material: blood. These receptors all come from a woman younger than 30 with Graves' hyperthyroidism.

This clonotype was seen many times. DNA of the CDR3: TGTGCCAGCAGGCGTTCGGGCCGCGGGGACGAGCAGTACTTC. This gives the protein CASRRSGRGDEQYF. V is TRBV7-8 and J is TRBJ2-7; a weak D match, TRBD2 (6 bases). V was pared by 6 bases and J by 5 bases, with 17 bases between. The CDR3 loop spans 14 amino acids. The germline V gene has CDR1 SGHVS and CDR2 FQNEAQ.

This clonotype was observed many times. This chain connects TRBV2 to TRBJ2-3; the D is unclear. The CDR3 contains 14 residues. Trimming removed 6 bases from V and 1 base from J, with 11 bases in between. From germline, CDR1 is SNHLY and CDR2 FYNNEI. CDR3 in DNA: TGTGCCAGCAGGATGTTGGAAGGCACAGATACGCAGTATTTT. Translating gives CASRMLEGTDTQYF.

The table lists this clonotype with a few counts. The chain is built from TRBV4-1 and TRBJ1-2; D is undetermined. Germline CDR1 reads MGHRA; CDR2 reads YSYEKL. The V end lost 3 bases, the J end lost 0 bases, and 5 bases lay between the germline ends. The CDR3 consists of 13 residues. The CDR3 spells CASSQGANYGYTF. In DNA form, the CDR3 reads TGCGCCAGCAGCCAGGGAGCTAACTATGGCTACACCTTC.

V is TRBV30 and J is TRBJ1-4, with TRBD1 as a possible D gene (6 bases). This CDR3 spans 12 amino acids. The germline V gene encodes CDR1 GTSNPN and CDR2 SVGIG (reference sequence). V was pared by 4 bases and J by 7 bases, with 10 bases between. The CDR3: CAWNGGGEKLFF. The CDR3 nucleotides read TGTGCCTGGAATGGGGGCGGTGAAAAACTGTTTTTT.

On this clonotype itself: Relative to the germline gene, one junction end is altered; a read error may explain this. This chain links TRBV7-6 with TRBJ1-4, with TRBD1 as a possible D gene (6 bases). Germline CDR1 SGHVS, CDR2 FNYEAQ. The CDR3 is 16 amino acids. DNA of the CDR3: TGTGCCAGCAGCTTAGCACCCGGGGGCTCTAATGAAAAACCGTTTTTT. It specifies CASSLAPGGSNEKPFF.

This clonotype showed up just a few times. The rearrangement uses TRBV20-1 and TRBJ1-2, with unresolved D. This CDR3 has 12 amino acids. Germline CDR1 and CDR2: DFQATT and SNEGSKA (reference sequence). V was clipped by 4 bases and J by 1 base, with 7 bases between them. CDR3 amino acids: CSATPINYGYTF. As DNA, the CDR3 is TGCAGTGCTACCCCCATTAACTATGGCTACACCTTC.

The rearrangement uses TRBV9 and TRBJ1-5, with 7 bases matching TRBD1. With 4 bases clipped from V and 7 bases from J, the junction kept 8 bases outside the gene matches. This CDR3 region has 14 residues. CDR1 SGDLS and CDR2 YYNGEE come from the germline V gene. CDR3 protein: CASSPTGVGQPQHF. The CDR3 bases are TGTGCCAGCAGCCCCACAGGGGTGGGGCAGCCCCAGCATTTT.

There are a few counts of this clonotype. V gene TRBV27 combines with J gene TRBJ2-1; possibly TRBD1 for D (6 bases). Trimming pared 4 bases from V and 15 bases from J, leaving 22 bases between. The CDR3 is made up of 14 amino acids. Germline values: CDR1 MNHEY, CDR2 SMNVEV (reference sequence). CDR3: CASSSNREVGATFF. CDR3 DNA: TGTGCCAGCAGTTCCAACAGAGAAGTGGGGGCCACGTTCTTC.

This clonotype has only one observation. The chain uses TRBV5-1 and TRBJ2-7, with D possibly being TRBD1 (5 bases). The CDR3 length is 15 residues. Germline CDR1 and CDR2: SGHRS and YFSETQ. V lost 1 base and J 6 bases, leaving 17 bases between the germline ends. CDR3 in amino acids: CASSLLGQWRFEQYF. The DNA for the CDR3 is TGCGCCAGCAGCTTGCTCGGACAATGGCGATTCGAGCAGTACTTC. The full variable domain, with the rest looked up from reference TRBV5-1 and TRBJ2-7, is KAGVTQTPRYLIKTRGQQVTLSCSPISGHRSVSWYQQTPGQGLQFLFEYFSETQRNKGNFPGRFSGRQFSNSRSEMNVSTLELGDSALYLCASSLLGQWRFEQYFGPGTRLTVT.

V gene TRBV6-1 combines with J gene TRBJ1-6; D ambiguous. Germline V gene sequence: CDR1 MNHNS, CDR2 SASEGT. This CDR3 has 13 amino acids. V lost 2 bases to trimming and J lost 10 bases, with 9 bases between them. The CDR3 DNA reads TGTGCCAGCAGTGAAAATCCCGCCTCACCCCTCCACTTT. This translates into CASSENPASPLHF.